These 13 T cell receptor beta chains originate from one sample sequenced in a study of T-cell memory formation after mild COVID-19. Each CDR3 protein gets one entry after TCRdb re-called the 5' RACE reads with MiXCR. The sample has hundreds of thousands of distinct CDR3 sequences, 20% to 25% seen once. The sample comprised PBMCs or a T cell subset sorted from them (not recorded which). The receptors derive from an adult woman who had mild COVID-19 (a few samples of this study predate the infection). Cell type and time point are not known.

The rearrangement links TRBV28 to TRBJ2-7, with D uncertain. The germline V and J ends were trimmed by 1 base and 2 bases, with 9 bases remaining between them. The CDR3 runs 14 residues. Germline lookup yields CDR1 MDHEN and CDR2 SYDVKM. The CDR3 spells CASSLSTYTYEQYF. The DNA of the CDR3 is TGTGCCAGCAGTTTATCTACATACACCTACGAGCAGTACTTC. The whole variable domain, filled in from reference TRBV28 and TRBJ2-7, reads DVKVTQSSRYLVKRTGEKVFLECVQDMDHENMFWYRQDPGLGLRLIYFSYDVKMKEKGDIPEGYSVSREKKERFSLILESASTNQTSMYLCASSLSTYTYEQYFGPGTRLTVT.

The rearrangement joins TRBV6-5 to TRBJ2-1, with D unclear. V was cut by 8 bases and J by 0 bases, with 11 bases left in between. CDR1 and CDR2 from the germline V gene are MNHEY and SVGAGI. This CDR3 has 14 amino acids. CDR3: CASVTTSSYNEQFF. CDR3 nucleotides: TGTGCCAGCGTGACGACGAGCTCCTACAATGAGCAGTTCTTC.

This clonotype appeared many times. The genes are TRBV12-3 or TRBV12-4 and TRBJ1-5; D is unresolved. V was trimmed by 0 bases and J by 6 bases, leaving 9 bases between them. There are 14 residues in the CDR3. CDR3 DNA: TGTGCCAGCAGTTTAGCGACTTCGGGTCAGCCCCAGCATTTT. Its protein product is CASSLATSGQPQHF.

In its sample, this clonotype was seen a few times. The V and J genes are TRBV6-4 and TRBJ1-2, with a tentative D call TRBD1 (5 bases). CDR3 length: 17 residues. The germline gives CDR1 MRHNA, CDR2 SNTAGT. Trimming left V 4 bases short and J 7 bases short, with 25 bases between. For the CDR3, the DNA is TGTGCCAGCAGTGTACAAGCAACGACAGAAGGACCTGGTGGCTACACCTTC. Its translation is CASSVQATTEGPGGYTF.

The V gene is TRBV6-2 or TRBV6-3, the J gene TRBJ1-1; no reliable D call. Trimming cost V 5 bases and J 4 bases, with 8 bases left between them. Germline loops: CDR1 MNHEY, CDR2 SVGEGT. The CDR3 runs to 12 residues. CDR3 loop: CASSRRSTEAFF. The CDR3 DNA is TGTGCCAGCAGTCGCAGAAGCACTGAAGCTTTCTTT.

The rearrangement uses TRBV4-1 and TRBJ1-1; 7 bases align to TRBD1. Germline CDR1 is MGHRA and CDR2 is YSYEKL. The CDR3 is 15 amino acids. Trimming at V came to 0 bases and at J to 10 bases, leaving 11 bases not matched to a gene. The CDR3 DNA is TGCGCCAGCAGCCAAGAATACAAACAGGGGAGGTCAGCTTTCTTT. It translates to CASSQEYKQGRSAFF.

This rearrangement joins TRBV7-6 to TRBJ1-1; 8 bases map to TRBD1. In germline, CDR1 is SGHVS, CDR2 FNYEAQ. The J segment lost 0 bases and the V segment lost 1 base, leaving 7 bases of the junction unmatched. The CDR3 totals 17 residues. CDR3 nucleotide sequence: TGTGCCAGCAGCTTAGGACCAGGGGGCCCCATGAACACTGAAGCTTTCTTT. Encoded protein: CASSLGPGGPMNTEAFF.

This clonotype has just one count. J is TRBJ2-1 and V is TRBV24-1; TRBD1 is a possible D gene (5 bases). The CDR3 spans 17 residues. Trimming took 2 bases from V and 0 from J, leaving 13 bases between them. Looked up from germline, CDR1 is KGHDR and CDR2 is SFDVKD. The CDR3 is CATSDSGHSGSYNEQFF. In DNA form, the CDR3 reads TGTGCCACCAGTGATTCAGGACATTCCGGCTCCTACAATGAGCAGTTCTTC.

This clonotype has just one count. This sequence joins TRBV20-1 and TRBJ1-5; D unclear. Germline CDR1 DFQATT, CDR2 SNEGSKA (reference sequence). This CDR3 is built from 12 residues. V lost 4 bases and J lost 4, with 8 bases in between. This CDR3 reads CSATQANQPQHF. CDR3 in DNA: TGCAGTGCTACCCAGGCGAATCAGCCCCAGCATTTT.

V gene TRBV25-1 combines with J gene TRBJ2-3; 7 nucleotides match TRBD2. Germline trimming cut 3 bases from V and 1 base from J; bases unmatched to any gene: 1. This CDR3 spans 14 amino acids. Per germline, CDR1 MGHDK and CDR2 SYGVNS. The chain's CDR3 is CASSEAGGTDTQYF. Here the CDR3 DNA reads TGTGCCAGCAGTGAGGCGGGGGGCACAGATACGCAGTATTTT. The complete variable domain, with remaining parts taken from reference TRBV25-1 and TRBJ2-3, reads EADIYQTPRYLVIGTGKKITLECSQTMGHDKMYWYQQDPGMELHLIHYSYGVNSTEKGDLSSESTVSRIRTEHFPLTLESARPSHTSQYLCASSEAGGTDTQYFGPGTRLTVL.

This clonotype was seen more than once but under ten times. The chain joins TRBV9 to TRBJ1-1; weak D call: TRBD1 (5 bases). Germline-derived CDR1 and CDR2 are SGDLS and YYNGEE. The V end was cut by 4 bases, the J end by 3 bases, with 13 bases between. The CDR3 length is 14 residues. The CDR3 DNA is TGTGCCAGCAGCCTACAGGATGTTTACACTGAAGCTTTCTTT. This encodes CASSLQDVYTEAFF.

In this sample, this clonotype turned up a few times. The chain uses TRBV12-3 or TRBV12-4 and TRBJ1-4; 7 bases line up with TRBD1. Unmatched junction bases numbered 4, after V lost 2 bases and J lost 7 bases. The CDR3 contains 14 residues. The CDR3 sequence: CASSLTAGGEKLFF. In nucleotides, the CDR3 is TGTGCCAGCAGTTTAACGGCAGGGGGTGAAAAACTGTTTTTT.

CDR3 amino acids: CASSQDGREDTEAFF. DNA of the CDR3: TGCGCCAGCAGCCAAGACGGAAGGGAGGACACTGAAGCTTTCTTT. V is TRBV4-3 and J is TRBJ1-1; no clear D. The CDR3 covers 15 residues. The germline V gene has CDR1 LGHNA and CDR2 YSLEER. Trimming cost V 0 bases and J 3 bases, with 11 bases left between them.